This TCR beta chain was identified during a study of vaccination and CD4 T cells after COVID-19. About the study: Overlapping spike pools from SARS-CoV-2 and HCoV-NL63, HCoV-OC43 and HCoV-229E served as culture stimuli.

Sequenced with the Oncomine TCR Beta short-read assay was DNA taken from cultured CD4+ T cells. Genomic DNA was taken out of cultured CD4+ T cells by extraction. Via MiXCR, TCRdb re-called the PCR reads, giving one row per CDR3 protein. This table holds roughly 10,000 distinct CDR3 sequences, 25% found once. The treatment denotes: roughly 10-day PBMC culture with coronavirus spike peptide pools or control peptides (ViraFEST assay). ViraFEST sequenced TCRs after peptide-pool expansion of antigen-specific T cells. Culture conditions combined roughly 2 million PBMCs per well with about 9.2 IU/ml IL-2 and roughly 9.1 ug/ml peptide pools. Germline V gene lookup returns CDR1 LNHDA and CDR2 SQIVND (reference sequence). This CDR3 has 15 residues. This clonotype was recorded a few times. Its antigen remains unidentified. At one boundary the junction diverges from the germline segment, which might be a read error.

The chain joins TRBV19 to TRBJ2-7; TRBD1 aligns across 8 bases. Source: CD4+ T cells from blood, cultured in vitro, taken after SARS-CoV-2 vaccination. The receptor's source is a human donor who had recovered from COVID-19. In nucleotides, the CDR3 is TGTGCCAGTATTATAGGGGACAGGAGCTCCTACGAGCAGTACTTC. It is translated as CASIIGDRSSYEQYF.